This T cell receptor (beta chain) came from a study of shared clonotypes between healthy human individuals. Study-wide points: A limitation of the genetic and exposure-history diversity represented arose from few donors. At large depth, rarefaction still showed sorted-subset sequencing to be incomplete.

Trimming took 6 bases from V and 0 from J; bases not matched to a gene: 2. Germline V CDR1 and CDR2: WSHSY, SAAADI. The length of the CDR3 is 14 residues. This clone was found once. The antigen remains undetermined. The assay was carried out at the deep level. TCRdb's copy holds only in-frame clones and misses some; the assay was immunoSEQ multiplex PCR. The repertoire holds about 190,000 clones, with around 63% as singletons. Donation came from healthy HIV-negative adults that had no recent acute infections or vaccinations. The chain links TRBV10-2 to TRBJ1-3, with TRBD1 identical over 7 bases. The receptor was derived from a man aged 30 to 45 in good health. Sequenced material: memory CD4+ T cells sorted from blood. Described subset: CD45RA-negative fraction. CDR3 region: CASRQGSSGNTIYF. CDR3 nucleotides: TGCGCCAGCAGACAGGGGAGCTCTGGAAACACCATATATTTT.